The T cell receptor beta chain described here comes from a study of blood T cell repertoires in COVID-19. Background on the study: Researchers got acute and convalescent COVID-19 samples from the United States, Italy and Spain.

Original analysis: Using reference gene primer amplification, nucleated cell counts were estimated. Profiling relied on immunoSEQ multiplex PCR, and the TCRdb table lists in-frame clones only, not all of them. V and J calls and clone size are as listed in that table; D and trimming were resolved from the DNA. This sample has 150,000 to 200,000 clones, with around 84% found just once. Trimming at V came to 10 bases and at J to 5 bases, leaving 8 bases not matched to a gene. The CDR3 is made up of 14 amino acids. The germline V gene encodes CDR1 LNHDA and CDR2 SQIVND (reference sequence). V and J are TRBV19 and TRBJ2-1; 10 bases are a match to TRBD2. The material sequenced was peripheral blood. The sequence derives from a man aged 35 to 55 with active or convalescent COVID-19. The CDR3 sequence: CATSGLAFDNEQFF. CDR3 DNA: TGTGCCACCTCGGGACTAGCGTTTGACAATGAGCAGTTCTTC.